Listed below are T cell receptor beta chains from one sample, sequenced in a study of cytomegalovirus exposure and HLA in healthy donors. This table comes from immunoSEQ multiplex PCR, and its TCRdb copy is limited to in-frame clones, with some not included. Of about 200,000 clones in the sample, 82% were seen once. The sample was PBMCs. These receptors all come from a boy between 2 and 10 years old in good health and CMV-seronegative. The CDR3 runs from the conserved cysteine through the conserved F or W. A D gene is named only where the DNA matches it firmly. Clone sizes are given selectively: once, few, many, or a class where the clone is expanded.

j_call clone_size v_call d_call cdr3_nt cdr3_aa
TRBJ2-4 few TRBV7-9 TRBD1 TGTGCCAGCAGCTGGGGGACAGGGGTCGGGCCCTTAGCCAAAAACATTCAGTACTTC CASSWGTGVGPLAKNIQYF
TRBJ2-7 . TRBV2 . TGTGCCAGCAGCGCAATTTTTGCGGGGTCCTCCTACGAGCAGTACTTC CASSAIFAGSSYEQYF
TRBJ2-3 . TRBV5-1 TRBD2 TGCGCCAGCAGCTTGGGGGCGGGGGGCACCACAGATACGCAGTATTTT CASSLGAGGTTDTQYF
TRBJ2-7 . TRBV15 . TGTGCCACCAGCAGAGATCCTGACGAGCAGTACTTC CATSRDPDEQYF
TRBJ1-3 . TRBV7-3 . TGTGCCAGCAGCTCCGGGACATTGGGCTCTGGAAACACCATATATTTT CASSSGTLGSGNTIYF
TRBJ2-1 . TRBV4-3 TRBD1 TGCGCCAGCAGCCAAGATGGGACAGGAGACTACAATGAGCAGTTCTTC CASSQDGTGDYNEQFF
TRBJ1-5 . TRBV4-3 . TGCGCCAGCAGCCTAACCTCGAACAGGGCGCCCCAGCATTTT CASSLTSNRAPQHF
TRBJ2-2 . TRBV19 TRBD2 TGTGCCAGTAGTCCAAGACTAGCGGGAATAGTCACCGGGGAGCTGTTTTTT CASSPRLAGIVTGELFF
TRBJ2-1 . TRBV7-2 TRBD2 TGTGCCAGCAGCTCTGCAGGGACTAGCGGGGGGTCGCATGAGCAGTTCTTC CASSSAGTSGGSHEQFF
TRBJ1-2 . TRBV4-3 . TGCGCCAGCAGCCAACCTCAGGTTCAGGGGCTAGAGGGCTACACCTTC CASSQPQVQGLEGYTF
TRBJ1-2 . TRBV2 . TGTGCCAGCAACGGAGTACAGGGACCTTCTTATGGCTACACCTTC CASNGVQGPSYGYTF
TRBJ2-3 . TRBV11-1 . TGTGCCAGCAGCTTTTGGAGGACAGATACGCAGTATTTT CASSFWRTDTQYF
TRBJ1-5 . TRBV27 TRBD1 TGTGCCAGCAGGTCGACAGGGAGCTATAGCAATCAGCCCCAGCATTTT CASRSTGSYSNQPQHF
TRBJ1-2 . TRBV29-1 . TGCAGCTCGCCTGACATAGGCTATGGCTACACCTTC CSSPDIGYGYTF
TRBJ2-1 once TRBV27 TRBD2 TGTGCCAGCAGAAACACCGGGACTAGCGGGGGGACGAGCTCCTACAATGAGCAGTTCTTC CASRNTGTSGGTSSYNEQFF
TRBJ1-3 . TRBV9 . TGTGCCAGCAGCGTAGACGCGGGGTCTGGAAACACCATATATTTT CASSVDAGSGNTIYF
TRBJ2-2 once TRBV4-1 . TGCGCCAGCAGCCAAGTGAGGAGGGATGCGGGTACCGGGGAGCTGTTTTTT CASSQVRRDAGTGELFF
TRBJ2-3 . TRBV7-2 TRBD2 TGTGCCAGCAGCTTGCGGGGGAGCACAGATACGCAGTATTTT CASSLRGSTDTQYF
TRBJ2-1 . TRBV29-1 . TGCAGCGCCAAGGGACTGTATTCTTACAATGAGCAGTTCTTC CSAKGLYSYNEQFF
TRBJ2-7 . TRBV7-8 TRBD1 TGTGCCAGCAGCTTAGTGCCGGGACAGTCCTACGAGCAGTACTTC CASSLVPGQSYEQYF
TRBJ2-6 . TRBV5-1 TRBD1 TGCGCCAGCAGCCCGACAGGGGGGTCTGGGGCCAACGTCCTGACTTTC CASSPTGGSGANVLTF
TRBJ1-6 . TRBV6-5 . TGTGCCAGCAGTTCCCTGGTGCGGGGAGGGTCACCCCTCCACTTT CASSSLVRGGSPLHF
TRBJ2-5 . TRBV11-2 . TGTGCCAGCAGCTTAGTTTCGGCAGGGCTCCAAGAGACCCAGTACTTC CASSLVSAGLQETQYF
TRBJ1-4 few TRBV7-6 . TGTGCCAGCAGCTTAGGGGAGGGGGGAAATGAAAAACTGTTTTTT CASSLGEGGNEKLFF
TRBJ2-1 . TRBV4-2 TRBD2 TGTGCCAGCAGCCAAGATGGTCGGTCTAGCGGGGCGGCGGGGAATGAGCAGTTCTTC CASSQDGRSSGAAGNEQFF
TRBJ1-4 . TRBV10-3 TRBD1 TGTGCCATCAGTGAGTCGACAGGGGCTAATGAAAAACTGTTTTTT CAISESTGANEKLFF
TRBJ1-3 . TRBV7-9 TRBD1 TGTGCCAGCAGCTTGGGACAGGGGTTCGGAAACACCATATATTTT CASSLGQGFGNTIYF
TRBJ1-2 . TRBV5-4 TRBD1 TGTGCCAGCAGCTACCGGGACAGGGTCGTCGATGGCTACACCTTC CASSYRDRVVDGYTF
TRBJ1-3 . TRBV6-5 . TGTGCCAGCTCAGAGGAGGGGTCTGGAAACACCATATATTTT CASSEEGSGNTIYF
TRBJ2-5 . TRBV5-4 TRBD2 TGTGCCAGCAGCGCCGCCCTGACTCAGCGGGGGGAAGGTGAGACCCAGTACTTC CASSAALTQRGEGETQYF
TRBJ2-1 . TRBV25-1 TRBD2 TGTGCCAGCAGGAAGGCGGGGGGCTACAATGAGCAGTTCTTC CASRKAGGYNEQFF
TRBJ2-1 . TRBV11-3 TRBD2 TGTGCCAGCAGCTCGCTGACTAGCGGGGACAATGAGCAGTTCTTC CASSSLTSGDNEQFF
TRBJ1-2 . TRBV6-5 . TGTGCCAGCAGTCTACAGAGTTTGAGTGGCTACACCTTC CASSLQSLSGYTF
TRBJ1-6 . TRBV9 . TGTGCCAGCAGCGTAGGTTCTGGGCCGGGGGGGCCCCTCCACTTT CASSVGSGPGGPLHF
TRBJ2-1 . TRBV6-1 TRBD2 TGTGCCAGCATTTTTAGCGGGGGGCCCTACAATGAGCAGTTCTTC CASIFSGGPYNEQFF
TRBJ1-5 . TRBV23-1 TRBD1 TGCGCCAGCGCCCTCCGGGACAGGGGCAATCAGCCCCAGCATTTT CASALRDRGNQPQHF
TRBJ2-3 . TRBV9 TRBD2 TGTGCCAGCAGCATACCGGGACTAGCGGGTTTAGATACGCAGTATTTT CASSIPGLAGLDTQYF
TRBJ2-1 . TRBV5-4 . TGTGCCAGCAGCTTGGTAAGGGGCAGGAGCTCCTACAATGAGCAGTTCTTC CASSLVRGRSSYNEQFF
TRBJ2-5 . TRBV9 TRBD1 TGTGCCAGCAGCGGGTCAGGGGGCCGAGAGACCCAGTACTTC CASSGSGGRETQYF